This T cell receptor (beta chain) is drawn from a study of cytomegalovirus exposure and HLA in healthy donors. Overall study context: Findings of an earlier analysis included some 110 million unique TCR beta sequences from 180 million or so T cells. Inside one of the first data releases sat about 85 million unique TCRs taken from HLA-typed donors. Whole-study results and caveats: Relative to the roughly 690-donor mean, N-insertions were reportedly fewer in an Asian-associated ancestry cluster in a later analysis. The study reported that TCR beta sequences accurately predicted HLA-A and HLA-B alleles in most subjects.

As regards this clone: The target antigen is unknown.

With 60 Vbeta and 13 Jbeta primers, the PCR was carried out. Measured with immunoSEQ multiplex PCR; TCRdb has only the in-frame clones, and not every one. The sample includes about 190,000 clones, roughly 80% of them seen just once. The germline gives CDR1 LGHNA, CDR2 YNFKEQ. The junction had 6 bases not matched to a gene; V was cut back by 0 bases and J by 5 bases. This CDR3 has 16 residues. This clonotype was obtained from a male donor in good health and CMV-seronegative. The chain combines TRBV4-2 with TRBJ2-1; TRBD2 aligns across 8 bases. Sequenced input: PBMCs. In DNA form, the CDR3 reads TGTGCCAGCAGCCAAGATGACGGGGGGGCCCACAATGAGCAGTTCTTC. Translating it yields CASSQDDGGAHNEQFF.